Each of the 25 T cell receptor beta chains below was sequenced from the same sample in a study of vaccination and CD4 T cells after COVID-19. Sequencing of cultured CD4+ T cell DNA used the Oncomine TCR Beta short-read assay. Using its own MiXCR run on the PCR reads, TCRdb lists one record per CDR3 protein. The data contain thousands of distinct CDR3 sequences, approximately 67% of them singletons. Noted treatment: approximately nine-day PBMC culture with coronavirus spike peptide pools or control peptides (ViraFEST assay). These receptors' antigens are unknown. The specimen was CD4+ T cells from blood, cultured in vitro, collected before SARS-CoV-2 vaccination. These receptor sequences come from a human donor who had recovered from COVID-19.

This clonotype was found a few times. This chain connects TRBV30 to TRBJ2-5, with 11 bases fitting TRBD2. V dropped 1 base and J dropped 4; count of bases not matched to a gene: 2. Per the germline V gene, CDR1 is GTSNPN and CDR2 is SVGIG (reference sequence). The CDR3 spans 14 residues. CDR3 in amino acids: CAWSAGLAGETQYF. The DNA of the CDR3 is TGTGCCTGGAGTGCAGGACTAGCGGGAGAGACCCAGTACTTC.

V gene TRBV5-1 combines with J gene TRBJ2-3; 14 bases match TRBD2. The CDR3 spans 18 residues. V lost 3 bases, J lost 1 base, and 7 bases stayed unmatched. The germline CDR1 and CDR2 sequences are SGHRS and YFSETQ. The CDR3 spells CASSSARGLAGGTDTQYF. The CDR3 region has the DNA TGCGCCAGCAGCTCGGCGAGGGGACTAGCGGGAGGCACAGATACGCAGTATTTT. Full variable domain (remainder filled in from reference TRBV5-1 and TRBJ2-3): KAGVTQTPRYLIKTRGQQVTLSCSPISGHRSVSWYQQTPGQGLQFLFEYFSETQRNKGNFPGRFSGRQFSNSRSEMNVSTLELGDSALYLCASSSARGLAGGTDTQYFGPGTRLTVL.

The rearrangement uses TRBV7-9 and TRBJ2-2; 11 nucleotides line up with TRBD2. This CDR3 region has 15 residues. Trimming took 4 bases from V and 5 from J; bases not matched to a gene: 3. The V gene's germline CDR1 is SEHNR and CDR2 FQNEAQ (reference sequence). The CDR3 bases are TGTGCCAGCAGCTCACTAGCGGGGGCGACCGGGGAGCTGTTTTTT. It encodes CASSSLAGATGELFF.

The chain combines TRBV20-1 with TRBJ1-5; D unclear. Germline V lookup: CDR1 DFQATT, CDR2 SNEGSKA (reference sequence). The CDR3 runs 15 residues. The germline V and J ends were trimmed by 5 bases and 3 bases, with 17 bases remaining between them. CDR3 sequence (DNA): TGCAGTGCTCGCGCCCCTGTGGGTTCCAATCAGCCCCAGCATTTT. It translates to CSARAPVGSNQPQHF.

CDR3 sequence: CASCLADIRSSGNTIYF. The CDR3 DNA reads TGTGCCAGCTGCTTAGCGGACATACGGAGCTCTGGAAACACCATATATTTT. The rearrangement joins TRBV2 to TRBJ1-3; maybe TRBD1 (5 bases). V shed 8 bases and J shed 0 bases, with 20 bases lying between them. This CDR3 contains 17 residues. CDR1 and CDR2 from the germline V gene are SNHLY and FYNNEI.

This clonotype was picked up a small number of times. The chain couples TRBV27 to TRBJ2-3; a weak D match, TRBD1 (5 bases). Germline V gene data show CDR1 as MNHEY and CDR2 as SMNVEV (reference sequence). CDR3 size: 13 residues. V dropped 5 bases and J dropped 6 bases, with 12 bases sitting between them. For the CDR3, the DNA is TGTGCCAGCAGTCTTCTAGGGGTTGATACGCAGTATTTT. Translated, it gives CASSLLGVDTQYF.

This rearrangement joins TRBV20-1 to TRBJ2-2; possibly TRBD2 for D (6 bases). Germline V gene data show CDR1 as DFQATT and CDR2 as SNEGSKA (reference sequence). The CDR3 is 19 residues long. V was shortened by 0 bases and J by 3 bases, with 23 bases between the two germline ends. CDR3: CSARDLREVLSRDTGELFF. The CDR3 DNA is TGCAGTGCTAGAGATCTGCGGGAAGTGTTATCAAGGGACACCGGGGAGCTGTTTTTT.

The V call is TRBV21-1, the J call TRBJ2-7; whether TRBD1, the table's D call, matches the DNA was not checked. TRBV21-1 counts as a pseudogene. This CDR3 contains 15 residues. The chain's CDR3 is CASSGRGGVRREQYF. The CDR3 region has the DNA TGTGCCAGCAGCGGAAGGGGGGGGGTCCGCCGCGAGCAGTACTTC.

The chain is built from TRBV20-1 and TRBJ2-5; D gene unclear. This CDR3 contains 13 residues. The V end was cut by 5 bases, the J end by 2 bases, with 12 bases between. The germline V gene has CDR1 DFQATT and CDR2 SNEGSKA (reference sequence). CDR3 residues: CSAAPVNQETQYF. In DNA form, the CDR3 reads TGCAGTGCTGCGCCGGTAAATCAAGAGACCCAGTACTTC.

This chain connects TRBV5-1 to TRBJ2-7, with a weak D call TRBD1 (5 bases). V was shortened by 0 bases and J by 0 bases, with 13 bases between the two germline ends. The CDR3 length is 16 residues. Germline CDR1 reads SGHRS; CDR2 reads YFSETQ. This chain's CDR3 is CASSLGTRLFSYEQYF. CDR3 bases: TGCGCCAGCAGCTTGGGGACACGGCTATTCTCCTACGAGCAGTACTTC.

This clonotype occurred a few times. The genes are TRBV19 and TRBJ1-5; a weak D match, TRBD1 (5 bases). CDR3 length: 14 amino acids. In germline, CDR1 is LNHDA, CDR2 SQIVND (reference sequence). Trimming took 4 bases from V and 3 from J, leaving 10 bases between them. In nucleotides, the CDR3 is TGTGCCAGTAGTAGTAGGGGCAACAATCAGCCCCAGCATTTT. It specifies CASSSRGNNQPQHF. The whole variable domain, filled in from reference TRBV19 and TRBJ1-5, reads DGGITQSPKYLFRKEGQNVTLSCEQNLNHDAMYWYRQDPGQGLRLIYYSQIVNDFQKGDIAEGYSVSREKKESFPLTVTSAQKNPTAFYLCASSSRGNNQPQHFGDGTRLSIL.

The chain links TRBV28 to TRBJ1-5; 8 bases map to TRBD1. This CDR3 is built from 14 residues. Looked up from germline, CDR1 is MDHEN and CDR2 is SYDVKM. V was pared by 6 bases and J by 4 bases, with 5 bases of the junction left unmatched. The DNA of the CDR3 is TGTGCCAGCAGGACAGGGGCTTTAAATCAGCCCCAGCATTTT. Translated, it gives CASRTGALNQPQHF.

This sequence joins TRBV20-1 and TRBJ2-7, with no clear D. Germline V gene data show CDR1 as DFQATT and CDR2 as SNEGSKA (reference sequence). Trimming pared 4 bases from V and 2 bases from J, leaving 9 bases between. This CDR3 has 12 residues. The CDR3 DNA is TGCAGTGCTACGGGTCTTCCCTACGAGCAGTACTTC. Protein: CSATGLPYEQYF.

This clonotype came up once. The rearrangement uses TRBV18 and TRBJ2-3; D unclear. The germline CDR1 and CDR2 sequences are KGHSH and LQKENI. Trimming removed 3 bases from V and 3 bases from J, with 10 bases in between. The CDR3 runs 14 residues. CDR3: CASSPPSLTDTQYF. The CDR3 DNA is TGTGCCAGCTCACCTCCCTCACTGACAGATACGCAGTATTTT.

The rearrangement joins TRBV6-1 to TRBJ1-5, with TRBD1 matching over 8 bases. This CDR3 has 15 amino acids. The junction had 4 bases not matched to a gene; V was cut back by 5 bases and J by 1 base. The germline gives CDR1 MNHNS, CDR2 SASEGT. CDR3 nucleotides: TGTGCCAGCAGTCCGGACAGGGTAAGCAATCAGCCCCAGCATTTT. Amino acid sequence: CASSPDRVSNQPQHF.

The chain uses TRBV20-1 and TRBJ2-5; D call uncertain. V shed 4 bases and J shed 1 base, with 4 bases lying between them. The V gene's germline CDR1 is DFQATT and CDR2 SNEGSKA (reference sequence). The CDR3 has 11 amino acids. The CDR3 protein is CSAKVQETQYF. The DNA for the CDR3 is TGCAGTGCTAAGGTCCAAGAGACCCAGTACTTC.

This clonotype has only a few counts. The rearrangement links TRBV10-3 to TRBJ2-7; possibly TRBD1 or TRBD2 for D (5 bases each). V was cut by 4 bases and J by 6 bases, with 16 bases left in between. Germline CDR1 and CDR2: ENHRY and SYGVKD. There are 14 residues in the CDR3. In DNA, the CDR3 is TGTGCCATCAGTGTTGATAGGACGAGGGGCGAGCAGTACTTC. Protein product: CAISVDRTRGEQYF.

The rearrangement joins TRBV19 to TRBJ2-2, with D maybe TRBD2 (10 bases). The CDR3 is 18 residues long. Trimming cost V 11 bases and J 2 bases, with 27 bases left between them. Per the germline V gene, CDR1 is LNHDA and CDR2 is SQIVND (reference sequence). In DNA form, the CDR3 reads TGTGCCTCGAGGGGACAGGGCCGGACTAGCGGTAACACCGGGGAGCTGTTTTTT. It encodes CASRGQGRTSGNTGELFF.

A few counts support this clonotype. At one of its ends the junction is not consistent with the germline gene, which may arise from a read error. The chain joins TRBV30 to TRBJ1-6, with 7 bases lining up with TRBD1. Germline CDR1 is GTSNPN and CDR2 is SVGIG (reference sequence). CDR3 length equals 12 residues. DNA of the CDR3: TGTGCCGGGAGACAGGGAACTTCACCCCTCCACTTT. The encoded protein is CAGRQGTSPLHF.

The chain uses TRBV7-9 and TRBJ2-5; TRBD1 agrees at 7 bases. CDR3 length: 16 amino acids. Germline CDR1 is SEHNR and CDR2 is FQNEAQ (reference sequence). Trimming removed 1 base from V and 1 base from J; junction bases left unmatched: 6. For the CDR3, the DNA is TGTGCCAGCAGCTTAGGTCCAGGGGGAATCCAAGAGACCCAGTACTTC. Encoded protein: CASSLGPGGIQETQYF.

This chain connects TRBV6-2 or TRBV6-3 to TRBJ2-7, with 8 bases identical to TRBD1. V shed 4 bases and J 0 bases; nucleotides not matched to a gene: 11. CDR1 is MNHEY, CDR2 SVGEGT, per germline. The CDR3 is made up of 17 amino acids. The CDR3 is CASSFSSQDRVSYEQYF. DNA of the CDR3: TGTGCCAGCAGTTTCTCATCCCAGGACAGGGTCTCCTACGAGCAGTACTTC.

The chain carries TRBV20-1 and TRBJ1-5; TRBD1 is a possible D gene (6 bases). The germline CDR1 and CDR2 sequences are DFQATT and SNEGSKA (reference sequence). The CDR3 has 14 residues. Trimming removed 7 bases at V and 1 base at J, with 14 bases between. CDR3 residues: CSGLTGVSNQPQHF. Written as DNA, the CDR3 is TGCAGTGGTTTGACAGGAGTCAGCAATCAGCCCCAGCATTTT.

The chain links TRBV6-1 to TRBJ2-5, with 7 bases identical to TRBD2. Germline V CDR1 and CDR2: MNHNS, SASEGT. The CDR3 runs 12 residues. The ends lost 11 bases at V and 5 bases at J; junction bases unmatched: 8. This CDR3 reads CACREVRETQYF. CDR3 nucleotides: TGTGCCTGTCGGGAGGTGCGGGAGACCCAGTACTTC.

The genes are TRBV12-3 or TRBV12-4 and TRBJ1-1; tentatively, D is TRBD1 (6 bases). This CDR3 spans 13 amino acids. Trimming pared 3 bases from V and 6 bases from J, leaving 11 bases between. Here the CDR3 reads CASSLFRGAEAFF. CDR3 bases: TGTGCCAGCAGTTTGTTTAGGGGGGCTGAAGCTTTCTTT.

For the CDR3, the DNA is TGTGCCAGCAGCTTCCAAGACGGGAGGGGGGACTATGGCTACACCTTC. It is translated as CASSFQDGRGDYGYTF. The genes are TRBV7-9 and TRBJ1-2; tentatively, D is TRBD1 (6 bases). Trimming pared 3 bases from V and 3 bases from J, leaving 17 bases between. The CDR3 runs 16 residues. Germline lookup yields CDR1 SEHNR and CDR2 FQNEAQ (reference sequence).